This TCR beta chain is from a study of T-cell memory formation after mild COVID-19. The authors produced TCR alpha and TCR beta cDNA libraries with sample barcodes and UMIs by 5'RACE using constant-segment primers. TCRdb reprocessed the 5' RACE reads via MiXCR and lists one record per CDR3 protein. The data show roughly 160,000 distinct CDR3 sequences, under 14% seen once. Germline-derived CDR1 and CDR2 are SGHRS and YFSETQ. The CDR3 is made up of 15 amino acids. V lost 3 bases, J lost 6 bases, and 19 bases lay in between. V is TRBV5-1 and J is TRBJ2-7, with D possibly being TRBD1 or TRBD2 (5 bases each). What was sequenced was PBMCs or a T cell subset sorted from them (not recorded which). The receptor was derived from a man in his late teens or twenties who had mild COVID-19 (a few samples of this study predate the infection). Cell type and time point are not known. The CDR3 DNA is TGCGCCAGCAGCTCCGGGACCGCGGCCCCCCGCGAGCAGTACGTC. Protein: CASSSGTAAPREQYV.